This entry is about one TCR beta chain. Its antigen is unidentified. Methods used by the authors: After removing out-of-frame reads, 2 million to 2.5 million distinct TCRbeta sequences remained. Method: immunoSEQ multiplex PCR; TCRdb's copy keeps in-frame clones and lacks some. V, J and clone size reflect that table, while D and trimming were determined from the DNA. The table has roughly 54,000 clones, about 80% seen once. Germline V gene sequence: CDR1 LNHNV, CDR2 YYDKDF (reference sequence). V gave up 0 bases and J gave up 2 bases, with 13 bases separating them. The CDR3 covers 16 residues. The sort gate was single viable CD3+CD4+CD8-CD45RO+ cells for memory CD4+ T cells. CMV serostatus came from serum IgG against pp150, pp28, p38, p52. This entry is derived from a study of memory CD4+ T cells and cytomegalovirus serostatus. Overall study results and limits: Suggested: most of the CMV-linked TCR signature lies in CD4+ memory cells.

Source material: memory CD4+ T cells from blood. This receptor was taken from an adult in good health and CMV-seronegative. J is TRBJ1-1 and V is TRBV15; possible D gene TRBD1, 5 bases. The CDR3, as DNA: TGTGCCACCAGCAGAGATCCTACAGGCTCAAACACTGAAGCTTTCTTT. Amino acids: CATSRDPTGSNTEAFF. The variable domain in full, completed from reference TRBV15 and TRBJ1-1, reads DAMVIQNPRYQVTQFGKPVTLSCSQTLNHNVMYWYQQKSSQAPKLLFHYYDKDFNNEADTPDNFQSRRPNTSFCFLDIRSPGLGDTAMYLCATSRDPTGSNTEAFFGQGTRLTVV.